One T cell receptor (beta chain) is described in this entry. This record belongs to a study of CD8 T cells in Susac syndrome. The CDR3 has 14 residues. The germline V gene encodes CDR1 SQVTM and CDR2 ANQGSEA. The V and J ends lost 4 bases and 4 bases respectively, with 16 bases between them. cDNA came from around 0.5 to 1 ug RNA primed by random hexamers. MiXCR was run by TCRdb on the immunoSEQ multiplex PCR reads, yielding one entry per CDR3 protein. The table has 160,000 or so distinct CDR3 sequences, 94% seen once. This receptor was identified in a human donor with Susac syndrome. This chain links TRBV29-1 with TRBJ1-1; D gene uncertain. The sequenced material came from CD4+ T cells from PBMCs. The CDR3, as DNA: TGCAGCGTTGCGGGCAGTTTAGGATTCACTGAAGCTTTCTTT. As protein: CSVAGSLGFTEAFF.